A selection of T cell receptor beta chains follows, all from one sample in a study of T cells in Graves' hyperthyroidism and ophthalmopathy. TCRdb re-analysed the multiplex PCR reads in MiXCR, keeping a single row per CDR3 protein. The sample has hundreds of thousands of distinct CDR3 sequences; approximately 20% are singletons. What was sequenced was blood. These TCRs come from a man aged 35 to 55 with Graves' ophthalmopathy. Both conserved end residues are part of each CDR3. The D gene is left open where the match is weak. Clone size is shown for a subset of rows, as once, few, many or a class of expanded clone.

d_call: TRBD2
clone_size: -
j_call: TRBJ2-7
cdr3_length: 17
v_call: TRBV24-1
cdr3_nt: TGTGCCACCAGTGATTTCCCAAGCGGCGGGGGGAGGCACGAGCAGTACTTC
cdr3_aa: CATSDFPSGGGRHEQYF

d_call: -
clone_size: -
j_call: TRBJ2-7
cdr3_length: 14
v_call: TRBV6-5
cdr3_nt: TGTGCCAGCAGTTTGCGTTCAGGGGCGCGGGAGCAGTACTTC
cdr3_aa: CASSLRSGAREQYF

d_call: TRBD1
clone_size: many
j_call: TRBJ2-3
cdr3_length: 14
v_call: TRBV3-1
cdr3_nt: TGTGCCAGCAGCCTTACAGGGGTCACAGATACGCAGTATTTT
cdr3_aa: CASSLTGVTDTQYF

d_call: -
clone_size: -
j_call: TRBJ1-2
cdr3_length: 13
v_call: TRBV2
cdr3_nt: TGTGCCAGCACCGAAGACAGAAACTATGGCTACACCTTC
cdr3_aa: CASTEDRNYGYTF

d_call: -
clone_size: few
j_call: TRBJ2-7
cdr3_length: 12
v_call: TRBV9
cdr3_nt: TGTGCCAGCAGAGGAAGGATCCACGAGCAGTACTTC
cdr3_aa: CASRGRIHEQYF

d_call: TRBD2
clone_size: -
j_call: TRBJ2-1
cdr3_length: 15
v_call: TRBV3-1
cdr3_nt: TGTGCCAGCAGCCAAAGACTAGCGGGAGGAGGTGAGCAGTTCTTC
cdr3_aa: CASSQRLAGGGEQFF

d_call: -
clone_size: -
j_call: TRBJ2-2
cdr3_length: 19
v_call: TRBV2
cdr3_nt: TGTGCCAGCAGAGCCCTTACCCTGGGACGAACCGGTAGAACCGGGGAGCTGTTTTTT
cdr3_aa: CASRALTLGRTGRTGELFF

d_call: -
clone_size: many
j_call: TRBJ2-5
cdr3_length: 16
v_call: TRBV28
cdr3_nt: TGTGCCAGCAGTGGGGGCGGGCTAGCCGACCAGATGGCCCAGTACTTC
cdr3_aa: CASSGGGLADQMAQYF

d_call: TRBD1
clone_size: -
j_call: TRBJ2-1
cdr3_length: 14
v_call: TRBV7-6
cdr3_nt: TGTGCCAGCAGCTTAGGGACAGGGGCGGAGGAGCAGTTCTTC
cdr3_aa: CASSLGTGAEEQFF

d_call: -
clone_size: -
j_call: TRBJ1-1
cdr3_length: 15
v_call: TRBV7-2
cdr3_nt: TGTGCCAGTAGTATAGATGGGGACAAGAACACTGAAGCTTTCTTT
cdr3_aa: CASSIDGDKNTEAFF

d_call: TRBD2
clone_size: few
j_call: TRBJ2-1
cdr3_length: 15
v_call: TRBV10-3
cdr3_nt: TGTGCCACTACCGGCCCCGGGCGGGGGGGCAATGAGCAGTTCTTC
cdr3_aa: CATTGPGRGGNEQFF

d_call: -
clone_size: -
j_call: TRBJ1-2
cdr3_length: 15
v_call: TRBV15
cdr3_nt: TGTGCCACCAGCAGAGCAGTCGACCCTAACTATGGCTACACCTTC
cdr3_aa: CATSRAVDPNYGYTF

d_call: -
clone_size: many
j_call: TRBJ1-1
cdr3_length: 13
v_call: TRBV18
cdr3_nt: TGTGCCAGCTCACCGACAGGGAACACTGAAGCTTTCTTT
cdr3_aa: CASSPTGNTEAFF

d_call: -
clone_size: -
j_call: TRBJ1-1
cdr3_length: 11
v_call: TRBV29-1
cdr3_nt: TGCAGCGCCTCGGAGAACACTGAAGCTTTCTTT
cdr3_aa: CSASENTEAFF

d_call: -
clone_size: few
j_call: TRBJ1-4
cdr3_length: 15
v_call: TRBV3-1
cdr3_nt: TGTGCCAGCAGCCAAGATCTCGCAGAGTATGAAAAACTGTTTTTT
cdr3_aa: CASSQDLAEYEKLFF

d_call: -
clone_size: -
j_call: TRBJ2-7
cdr3_length: 13
v_call: TRBV10-3
cdr3_nt: TGTGCCATCAGTTTCGAGGGCTTCCACGAGCAGTACTTC
cdr3_aa: CAISFEGFHEQYF

d_call: -
clone_size: -
j_call: TRBJ2-4
cdr3_length: 13
v_call: TRBV18
cdr3_nt: TGTGCCAGCTCACCGGACACGGCGAACATTCAGTACTTC
cdr3_aa: CASSPDTANIQYF

d_call: -
clone_size: many
j_call: TRBJ2-7
cdr3_length: 16
v_call: TRBV7-8
cdr3_nt: TGTGCCAGCAGCTTAGCCGCCACCAGCCTAGCCTACGAGCAGTACTTC
cdr3_aa: CASSLAATSLAYEQYF

d_call: -
clone_size: few
j_call: TRBJ1-2
cdr3_length: 12
v_call: TRBV29-1
cdr3_nt: TGCAGCGTTGTAAAGGGTCGAGGTGGCTACACCTTC
cdr3_aa: CSVVKGRGGYTF

d_call: -
clone_size: -
j_call: TRBJ1-3
cdr3_length: 13
v_call: TRBV27
cdr3_nt: TGTGCCAGCAGTTTAAGTGAAGGAAACACCATATACTTT
cdr3_aa: CASSLSEGNTIYF

d_call: -
clone_size: many
j_call: TRBJ2-3
cdr3_length: 15
v_call: TRBV2
cdr3_nt: TGTGCCAGCACTAGAGCGGAGGTGGATGGGGATACGCAGTATTTT
cdr3_aa: CASTRAEVDGDTQYF

d_call: -
clone_size: few
j_call: TRBJ1-1
cdr3_length: 15
v_call: TRBV9
cdr3_nt: TGTGCCAGCAGCAATTTAGGGATAAGGGACACTGAAGCTTTCTTT
cdr3_aa: CASSNLGIRDTEAFF

d_call: -
clone_size: few
j_call: TRBJ1-2
cdr3_length: 13
v_call: TRBV5-6
cdr3_nt: TGTGCCAGCAGCTTGGTGACAGCCAATGGCTACACCTTC
cdr3_aa: CASSLVTANGYTF

d_call: -
clone_size: few
j_call: TRBJ2-1
cdr3_length: 13
v_call: TRBV6-2/TRBV6-3
cdr3_nt: TGTGCCAGCAGTTATTCCTCCCACAATGAGCAGTTCTTC
cdr3_aa: CASSYSSHNEQFF

d_call: -
clone_size: -
j_call: TRBJ2-1
cdr3_length: 16
v_call: TRBV29-1
cdr3_nt: TGCAGCGTTGAAGAGAGGGCTGGGGTCTCCTACAATGAGCAGTTCTTC
cdr3_aa: CSVEERAGVSYNEQFF

d_call: TRBD2
clone_size: few
j_call: TRBJ2-7
cdr3_length: 14
v_call: TRBV20-1
cdr3_nt: TGCAGTGCACACGGGACTAGTGTAACCTACGAGCAGTACTTC
cdr3_aa: CSAHGTSVTYEQYF

d_call: TRBD1
clone_size: many
j_call: TRBJ2-5
cdr3_length: 13
v_call: TRBV28
cdr3_nt: TGTGCCAGCAGTTTAGAGGGGGCGCAGACCCAGTACTTC
cdr3_aa: CASSLEGAQTQYF

d_call: TRBD1
clone_size: few
j_call: TRBJ1-6
cdr3_length: 15
v_call: TRBV3-1
cdr3_nt: TGTGCCAGCACTCCCTGGACAGGGTACGGTTCACCCCTCCACTTT
cdr3_aa: CASTPWTGYGSPLHF

d_call: TRBD1
clone_size: few
j_call: TRBJ2-5
cdr3_length: 14
v_call: TRBV5-1
cdr3_nt: TGCGCCAGCAGCTTGTATGGGACAGGGGGTTCGGAGTACTTC
cdr3_aa: CASSLYGTGGSEYF

d_call: TRBD1
clone_size: few
j_call: TRBJ1-1
cdr3_length: 13
v_call: TRBV7-9
cdr3_nt: TGTGCCAGCGCGCCGGGACAGTCTACGGAAGCTTTCTTT
cdr3_aa: CASAPGQSTEAFF

d_call: -
clone_size: -
j_call: TRBJ2-2
cdr3_length: 15
v_call: TRBV28
cdr3_nt: TGTGCCAGCACCAACTCCTTTAGAACCACCGAGGAGCTGTTTTTT
cdr3_aa: CASTNSFRTTEELFF

d_call: TRBD1
clone_size: -
j_call: TRBJ2-7
cdr3_length: 14
v_call: TRBV20-1
cdr3_nt: TGCAGTGCTAGAGCCGGGACAGGGACCTACGAGCAGTACTTC
cdr3_aa: CSARAGTGTYEQYF

d_call: -
clone_size: -
j_call: TRBJ2-3
cdr3_length: 15
v_call: TRBV18
cdr3_nt: TGTGCCAGCTCACCACGAATGGCGGCAGAAGATACGCAGTATTTT
cdr3_aa: CASSPRMAAEDTQYF

d_call: TRBD2
clone_size: many
j_call: TRBJ2-5
cdr3_length: 14
v_call: TRBV12-3/TRBV12-4
cdr3_nt: TGTGCCAGCACCGCGGGAGGTAGCGGAGGGACCCAGTACTTC
cdr3_aa: CASTAGGSGGTQYF

d_call: -
clone_size: many
j_call: TRBJ2-5
cdr3_length: 15
v_call: TRBV12-3/TRBV12-4
cdr3_nt: TGTGCCAGCAGTTTAAAAGGTTCCCTAGGGGAGACCCAGTACTTC
cdr3_aa: CASSLKGSLGETQYF

d_call: -
clone_size: -
j_call: TRBJ1-5
cdr3_length: 13
v_call: TRBV28
cdr3_nt: TGTGCCAGCAGCCCACTCCGAAATCAGCCCCAGCATTTT
cdr3_aa: CASSPLRNQPQHF

d_call: -
clone_size: -
j_call: TRBJ1-1
cdr3_length: 11
v_call: TRBV20-1
cdr3_nt: TGCAGTGCTAGAGATGCAGATGAAGCTTTCTTT
cdr3_aa: CSARDADEAFF

d_call: TRBD1
clone_size: few
j_call: TRBJ2-1
cdr3_length: 15
v_call: TRBV27
cdr3_nt: TGTGCCAGCAGTTTATCCGGGACAGGGGTCAATGAGCAGTTCTTC
cdr3_aa: CASSLSGTGVNEQFF

d_call: -
clone_size: once
j_call: TRBJ2-7
cdr3_length: 14
v_call: TRBV20-1
cdr3_nt: TGCAGTGCTCCAAGGGACTTATACTCCTACGAGCAGTACTTC
cdr3_aa: CSAPRDLYSYEQYF

d_call: TRBD2
clone_size: few
j_call: TRBJ2-3
cdr3_length: 15
v_call: TRBV20-1
cdr3_nt: TGCAGTGCTAGTGCGGGGGGGGCCTCCACAGATACGCAGTATTTT
cdr3_aa: CSASAGGASTDTQYF

d_call: -
clone_size: few
j_call: TRBJ2-5
cdr3_length: 13
v_call: TRBV29-1
cdr3_nt: TGCAGCGTTGTCAGGTGGGCCCAAGAGACCCAGTACTTC
cdr3_aa: CSVVRWAQETQYF

d_call: TRBD2
clone_size: many
j_call: TRBJ2-7
cdr3_length: 15
v_call: TRBV7-2
cdr3_nt: TGTGCCAGCAGCTTAGATACTAGCGGAACCTACGAGCAGTACTTC
cdr3_aa: CASSLDTSGTYEQYF

d_call: TRBD2
clone_size: many
j_call: TRBJ2-7
cdr3_length: 17
v_call: TRBV4-3
cdr3_nt: TGCGCCAGCAGCCAAGCGGCTGGGCGGGAGGGGGCCTACGAGCAGTACTTC
cdr3_aa: CASSQAAGREGAYEQYF

d_call: -
clone_size: many
j_call: TRBJ2-7
cdr3_length: 12
v_call: TRBV7-2
cdr3_nt: TGTGCCAGCAGCTCTCCGTTCCGCGAGCAGTACTTC
cdr3_aa: CASSSPFREQYF

d_call: TRBD2
clone_size: few
j_call: TRBJ2-1
cdr3_length: 17
v_call: TRBV27
cdr3_nt: TGTGCCAGCAGTTTAAGGTTGCGCGGGAGCTCCTACAATGAGCAGTTCTTC
cdr3_aa: CASSLRLRGSSYNEQFF

d_call: -
clone_size: few
j_call: TRBJ2-2
cdr3_length: 15
v_call: TRBV5-1
cdr3_nt: TGCGCCAGCAGCAAGGTTGATGCGAACACCGGGGAGCTGTTTTTT
cdr3_aa: CASSKVDANTGELFF

d_call: -
clone_size: many
j_call: TRBJ1-1
cdr3_length: 14
v_call: TRBV5-1
cdr3_nt: TGCGCCAGCAGCTTGGCCGGGGGGAACACTGAAGCTTTCTTT
cdr3_aa: CASSLAGGNTEAFF

d_call: -
clone_size: few
j_call: TRBJ1-5
cdr3_length: 14
v_call: TRBV12-5
cdr3_nt: TGTGCTAGTGGTTTGGGATTAGGGGATCAGCCCCAGCATTTT
cdr3_aa: CASGLGLGDQPQHF

d_call: -
clone_size: -
j_call: TRBJ2-5
cdr3_length: 15
v_call: TRBV6-1
cdr3_nt: TGTGCCAGCAGTGCCGGGACTGCTCACCAAGAGACCCAGTACTTC
cdr3_aa: CASSAGTAHQETQYF

d_call: TRBD2
clone_size: -
j_call: TRBJ2-5
cdr3_length: 13
v_call: TRBV20-1
cdr3_nt: TGCAGTGCTCAGCGGGGGGGCCAAGAGACCCAGTACTTC
cdr3_aa: CSAQRGGQETQYF

d_call: -
clone_size: many
j_call: TRBJ2-3
cdr3_length: 11
v_call: TRBV28
cdr3_nt: TGTGCCAGCAGTTTGTGGGAAGGGCAGTATTTT
cdr3_aa: CASSLWEGQYF

d_call: -
clone_size: -
j_call: TRBJ2-1
cdr3_length: 15
v_call: TRBV12-3/TRBV12-4
cdr3_nt: TGTGCCAGCAGCCTCGATGGGGGGGGCCACAATGAGCAGTTCTTC
cdr3_aa: CASSLDGGGHNEQFF

d_call: TRBD1
clone_size: -
j_call: TRBJ1-6
cdr3_length: 13
v_call: TRBV20-1
cdr3_nt: TGCAGTGCTAGAGAGGGAGGACAGGCTACCCACCCCTTT
cdr3_aa: CSAREGGQATHPF

d_call: -
clone_size: -
j_call: TRBJ1-4
cdr3_length: 16
v_call: TRBV20-1
cdr3_nt: TGCAGTGCTAGAGCCGGAGACGGTGCAACTAATGAAAAACTGTTTTTT
cdr3_aa: CSARAGDGATNEKLFF

d_call: TRBD1
clone_size: few
j_call: TRBJ2-5
cdr3_length: 14
v_call: TRBV5-4
cdr3_nt: TGTGCCAGCAACTCCCGGGACAGAGAAGAGACCCAGTACTTC
cdr3_aa: CASNSRDREETQYF

d_call: -
clone_size: many
j_call: TRBJ1-1
cdr3_length: 15
v_call: TRBV6-6
cdr3_nt: TGTGCCAGCAGTTACGCAGGGGCGCTACGGACTGAAGCTTTCTTT
cdr3_aa: CASSYAGALRTEAFF

d_call: TRBD1
clone_size: many
j_call: TRBJ1-1
cdr3_length: 12
v_call: TRBV28
cdr3_nt: TGTGCCAGCGGTCGACAGGGCTTGGTAACTTTCTTT
cdr3_aa: CASGRQGLVTFF

d_call: -
clone_size: -
j_call: TRBJ2-5
cdr3_length: 15
v_call: TRBV12-5
cdr3_nt: TGTGCTAGTGGCTCGACGGGGGCCCGCCTAGAGACCCAGTACTTC
cdr3_aa: CASGSTGARLETQYF